This T cell receptor beta chain was identified during a study of early T cells in non-severe SARS-CoV-2 infection. Turning to the study itself: From unsorted whole blood, bulk RNA was sequenced, and the chains remained unpaired. Broader study findings: The matching step, a VDJdb search, favored anti-spike CD8 responses and missed private and CD4 specificities.

As part of library construction, unique molecular identifiers were attached to individual cDNA molecules. MiXCR was run by TCRdb on the 5' RACE reads, yielding one entry per CDR3 protein. The data show some 49,000 distinct CDR3 sequences, with around 11% seen just once and over 7.5% held by the top ten. The germline gives CDR1 LGHDT, CDR2 YNNKEL (reference sequence). The CDR3 totals 16 residues. The ends were cut back, 1 base at V and 2 bases at J, with 14 bases in the middle. Only one count was recorded for this clonotype. The antigen remains unidentified. One base away lies a much larger clone, so this may be a sequencing read error.

The chain carries TRBV3-1 and TRBJ1-1; no definite D call. The sequencing input was whole blood. This TCR came from an adult who was a healthcare worker with PCR-confirmed SARS-CoV-2 infection or an uninfected control (not recorded which). This chain's CDR3 is CASSQAEPRHNTEAFF. In nucleotides, the CDR3 is TGTGCCAGCAGCCAAGCCGAACCGAGACACAACACTGAAGCTTTCTTT. Variable domain in full (rest from reference TRBV3-1 and TRBJ1-1): DTAVSQTPKYLVTQMGNDKSIKCEQNLGHDTMYWYKQDSKKFLKIMFSYNNKELIINETVPNRFSPKSPDKAHLNLHINSLELGDSAVYFCASSQAEPRHNTEAFFGQGTRLTVV.